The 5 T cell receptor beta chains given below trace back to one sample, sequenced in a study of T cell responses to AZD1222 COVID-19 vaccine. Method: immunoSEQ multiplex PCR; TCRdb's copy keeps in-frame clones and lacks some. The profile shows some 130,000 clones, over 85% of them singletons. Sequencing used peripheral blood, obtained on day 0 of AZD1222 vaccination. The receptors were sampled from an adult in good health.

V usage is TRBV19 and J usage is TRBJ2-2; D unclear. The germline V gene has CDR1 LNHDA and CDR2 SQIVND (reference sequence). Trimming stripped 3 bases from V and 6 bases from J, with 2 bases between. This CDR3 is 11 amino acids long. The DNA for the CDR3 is TGTGCCAGTAGTATGGCCGGGGAGCTGTTTTTT. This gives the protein CASSMAGELFF.

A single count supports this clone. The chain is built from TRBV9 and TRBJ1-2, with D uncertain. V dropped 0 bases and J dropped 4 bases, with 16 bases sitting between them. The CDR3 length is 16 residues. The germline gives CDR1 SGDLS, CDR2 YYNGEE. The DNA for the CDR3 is TGTGCCAGCAGCGTAGAAGGACCGGCGGTTCCCTATGGCTACACCTTC. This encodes CASSVEGPAVPYGYTF. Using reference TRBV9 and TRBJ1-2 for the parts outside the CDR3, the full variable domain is DSGVTQTPKHLITATGQRVTLRCSPRSGDLSVYWYQQSLDQGLQFLIQYYNGEERAKGNILERFSAQQFPDLHSELNLSSLELGDSALYFCASSVEGPAVPYGYTFGSGTRLTVV.

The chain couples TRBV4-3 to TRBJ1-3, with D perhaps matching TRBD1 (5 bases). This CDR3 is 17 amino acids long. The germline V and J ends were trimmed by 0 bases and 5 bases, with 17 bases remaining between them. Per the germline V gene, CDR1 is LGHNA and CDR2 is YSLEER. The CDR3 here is CASSQDPPRGLRNTIYF. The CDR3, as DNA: TGCGCCAGCAGCCAAGATCCTCCCCGGGGCCTTAGAAACACCATATATTTT.

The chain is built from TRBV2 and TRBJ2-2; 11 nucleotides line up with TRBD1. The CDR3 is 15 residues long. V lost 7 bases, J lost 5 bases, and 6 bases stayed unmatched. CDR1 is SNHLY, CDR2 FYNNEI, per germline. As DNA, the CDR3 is TGTGCCAGCACCGGGACAGGGGGGTTTACCGGGGAGCTGTTTTTT. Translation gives CASTGTGGFTGELFF.

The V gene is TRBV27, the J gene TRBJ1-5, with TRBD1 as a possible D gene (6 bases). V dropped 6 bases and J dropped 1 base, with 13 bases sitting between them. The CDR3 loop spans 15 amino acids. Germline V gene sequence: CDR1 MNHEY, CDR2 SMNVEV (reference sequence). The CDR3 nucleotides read TGTGCCAGCAGCTTACAGGGTTTGAGCAATCAGCCCCAGCATTTT. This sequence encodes CASSLQGLSNQPQHF.